This entry features one T cell receptor beta chain sequence. Its antigen is currently unknown. The data are from a study of cytomegalovirus exposure and HLA in healthy donors. Study-level points and caveats: When a later analysis was performed, an Asian-associated ancestry cluster reportedly had fewer N-insertions than the approximately 690-donor mean.

With 60 Vbeta and 13 Jbeta primers, the PCR was carried out. The assay was immunoSEQ multiplex PCR, and TCRdb's table has in-frame clones only and misses some. This table holds around 250,000 clones, about 93% found once. Source material: PBMCs. This TCR was recovered from a girl aged 2 to 10 in good health and CMV-seronegative.

The CDR3 DNA sequence: TGTGCCAGCAGATACGGGATGAACACTGAAGCTTTCTTT. Residues: CASRYGMNTEAFF. The V gene is TRBV11-1, the J gene TRBJ1-1; D is ambiguous. In germline, CDR1 is SGHAT, CDR2 FQDESV (reference sequence). This CDR3 has 13 amino acids. Trimming removed 6 bases from V and 0 bases from J, with 8 bases in between.